Presented here are 5 T cell receptor beta chains from one specimen sequenced in a study of T cells in narcolepsy. Clones were read by immunoSEQ multiplex PCR, and TCRdb kept only the in-frame ones, dropping some. The sample holds about 37,000 clones, approximately 80% seen once. What was sequenced was memory (CD45RA-) CD4+ T cells from blood. All receptors come from a human donor in good health.

The rearrangement joins TRBV28 to TRBJ2-7; D not certain. This CDR3 comprises 15 residues. The V and J ends lost 5 bases and 1 base respectively, with 15 bases between them. Germline V CDR1 and CDR2: MDHEN, SYDVKM. CDR3 loop: CASSPNPIPSYEQYF. CDR3 nucleotide sequence: TGTGCCAGCAGTCCTAACCCTATCCCGTCCTACGAGCAGTACTTC.

This clone was seen only a few times. The chain recombines TRBV4-1 with TRBJ1-1; D is ambiguous. CDR1 and CDR2 (germline): MGHRA, YSYEKL. V lost 0 bases, J lost 1 base, and 9 bases lay in between. The CDR3 extends over 15 amino acids. The CDR3 loop reads CASSQEKGRNTEAFF. CDR3 DNA: TGCGCCAGCAGCCAAGAAAAGGGCAGGAACACTGAAGCTTTCTTT.

V gene TRBV7-9 combines with J gene TRBJ2-6; either TRBD1 or TRBD2 may supply D (5 bases each). CDR1 SEHNR and CDR2 FQNEAQ come from the germline V gene (reference sequence). The V end was cut by 0 bases, the J end by 0 bases, with 9 bases between. The CDR3 covers 17 residues. The CDR3 nucleotides are TGTGCCAGCAGCTTAGCGCGAGGGGCCTCTGGGGCCAACGTCCTGACTTTC. It encodes CASSLARGASGANVLTF.

The V gene is TRBV11-2, the J gene TRBJ1-2; 11 nucleotides agree with TRBD1. V lost 0 bases and J lost 7; bases outside the gene matches: 4. The CDR3 is 15 residues long. Germline CDR1 reads SGHAT; CDR2 reads FQNNGV. The CDR3 loop is CASSLDGQGASGYTF. Written as DNA, the CDR3 is TGTGCCAGCAGCTTAGACGGACAGGGGGCGTCTGGCTACACCTTC. The complete variable domain, with remaining parts taken from reference TRBV11-2 and TRBJ1-2, reads EAGVAQSPRYKIIEKRQSVAFWCNPISGHATLYWYQQILGQGPKLLIQFQNNGVVDDSQLPKDRFSAERLKGVDSTLKIQPAKLEDSAVYLCASSLDGQGASGYTFGSGTRLTVV.

This chain connects TRBV7-3 to TRBJ1-1, with a possible D match to TRBD1 (6 bases). This CDR3 comprises 15 residues. V shed 1 base and J shed 2 bases, with 11 bases lying between them. CDR1 and CDR2 from the germline V gene are SGHTA and FQGTGA. CDR3 DNA: TGTGCCAGCAGCTTAAGGGGGCAGGCTAACACTGAAGCTTTCTTT. This translates into CASSLRGQANTEAFF. The full variable domain, rest sourced from reference TRBV7-3 and TRBJ1-1, is GAGVSQTPSNKVTEKGKYVELRCDPISGHTALYWYRQSLGQGPEFLIYFQGTGAADDSGLPNDRFFAVRPEGSVSTLKIQRTERGDSAVYLCASSLRGQANTEAFFGQGTRLTVV.